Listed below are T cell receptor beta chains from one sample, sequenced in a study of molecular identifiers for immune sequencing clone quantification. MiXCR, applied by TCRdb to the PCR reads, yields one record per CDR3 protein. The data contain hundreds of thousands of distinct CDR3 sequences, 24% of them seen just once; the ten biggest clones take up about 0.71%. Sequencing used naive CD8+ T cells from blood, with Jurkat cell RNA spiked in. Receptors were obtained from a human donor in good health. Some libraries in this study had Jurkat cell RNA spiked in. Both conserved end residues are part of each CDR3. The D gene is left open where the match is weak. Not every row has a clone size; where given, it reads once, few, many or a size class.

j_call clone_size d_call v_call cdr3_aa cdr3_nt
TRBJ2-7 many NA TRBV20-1 CSAKFGQGSYEQYF TGCAGTGCTAAGTTTGGGCAGGGGAGTTACGAGCAGTACTTC
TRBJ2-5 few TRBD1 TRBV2 CASSGQGWEETQYF TGTGCCAGCAGTGGACAGGGGTGGGAAGAGACCCAGTACTTC
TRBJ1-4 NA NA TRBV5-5 CASSPTVGQLNEKLFF TGTGCCAGCAGCCCGACGGTAGGACAGCTTAATGAAAAACTGTTTTTT
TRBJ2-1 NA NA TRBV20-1 CSAPTTTLYNEQFF TGCAGTGCTCCTACTACCACCCTCTACAATGAGCAGTTCTTC
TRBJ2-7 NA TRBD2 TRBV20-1 CSARELALGVYEQYF TGCAGTGCTAGAGAACTAGCGTTAGGTGTCTACGAGCAGTACTTC
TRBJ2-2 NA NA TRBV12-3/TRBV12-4 CASSLGRGNGLFF TGTGCCAGCAGTTTAGGGCGTGGGAATGGGCTGTTTTTT
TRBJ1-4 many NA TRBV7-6 CASRGTEEKLFF TGTGCCAGCAGGGGGACCGAAGAAAAACTGTTTTTT
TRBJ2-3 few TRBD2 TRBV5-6 CASGTSGSKSTDTQYF TGTGCCAGCGGCACTAGCGGGAGTAAGAGCACAGATACGCAGTATTTT
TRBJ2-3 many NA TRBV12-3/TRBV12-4 CASSLAAGMIDTQYF TGTGCCAGCAGTTTAGCGGCAGGGATGATAGATACGCAGTATTTT
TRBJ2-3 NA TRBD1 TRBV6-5 CASSPGTGTDTRYF TGTGCCAGCAGTCCCGGGACAGGCACAGATACGCGGTATTTT
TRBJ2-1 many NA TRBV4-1 CASSQDRADNEQFF TGCGCCAGCAGCCAAGATCGGGCAGACAATGAGCAGTTCTTC
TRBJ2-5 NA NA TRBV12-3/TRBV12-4 CASTPVGLQETQYF TGTGCCAGCACCCCGGTGGGCCTTCAAGAGACCCAGTACTTC
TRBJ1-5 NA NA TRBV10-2 CASSERGFEPQHF TGCGCCAGCAGTGAAAGGGGTTTTGAGCCCCAGCATTTT
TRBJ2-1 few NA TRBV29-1 CSVVGGNSYNEQFF TGCAGCGTTGTTGGGGGAAACTCCTACAATGAGCAGTTCTTC
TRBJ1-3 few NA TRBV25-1 CASPKGLGNTIYF TGTGCCAGCCCAAAGGGCCTTGGAAACACCATATATTTT
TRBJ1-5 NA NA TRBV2 CASSDITGSLNQPQHF TGTGCCAGCAGTGATATAACAGGGTCGCTGAATCAGCCCCAGCATTTT
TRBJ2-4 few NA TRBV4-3 CASSQVFGRRAKNIQYF TGCGCCAGCAGCCAAGTTTTCGGGCGACGGGCCAAAAACATTCAGTACTTC
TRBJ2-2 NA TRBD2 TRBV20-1 CSARGLAGAITGELFF TGCAGTGCTAGGGGGCTAGCGGGGGCGATCACCGGGGAGCTGTTTTTT
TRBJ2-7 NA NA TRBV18 CASSADNRASGEQYF TGTGCCAGCTCAGCAGACAACAGGGCCAGCGGCGAGCAGTACTTC
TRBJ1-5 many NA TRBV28 CASTGNRDSNQPQHF TGTGCCAGCACCGGGAACAGGGATAGCAATCAGCCCCAGCATTTT
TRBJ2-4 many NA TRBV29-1 CSVVVGWGAKNIQYF TGCAGCGTTGTAGTTGGTTGGGGAGCCAAAAACATTCAGTACTTC
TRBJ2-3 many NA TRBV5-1 CASSYGGSDTQYF TGCGCCAGCAGCTACGGGGGTTCAGATACGCAGTATTTT
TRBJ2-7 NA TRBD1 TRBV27 CASSPLLSGQGLAFPYEQYF TGTGCCAGCAGTCCATTACTCTCGGGACAGGGATTAGCGTTCCCCTACGAGCAGTACTTC
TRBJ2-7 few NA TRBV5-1 CASSFWDGGTYEQYF TGCGCCAGCAGCTTTTGGGACGGGGGAACCTACGAGCAGTACTTC
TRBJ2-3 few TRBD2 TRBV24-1 CATSAGGLGEDTQYF TGTGCCACCAGTGCGGGAGGGCTCGGGGAAGATACGCAGTATTTT
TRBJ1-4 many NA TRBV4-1 CASSQVGRNEKLFF TGCGCCAGCAGCCAAGTTGGCAGAAATGAAAAACTGTTTTTT